The entry that follows covers one T cell receptor (beta chain) sequence. The same CDR3 can be traced to other DNA sequences in this sample. These data originate in a study of shared clonotypes between healthy human individuals. Measured with immunoSEQ multiplex PCR; TCRdb has only the in-frame clones, and not every one. Here the sample spans roughly 2.6 million clones, 90% to 95% being singletons. The receptor was isolated from a man aged 18 to 29 in good health. The specimen was naive CD4+ T cells sorted from blood. Subset of the sample: CD45RA+ positively selected.

The CDR3 DNA is TGTGCCAGCAGTTACTCAAGATACGAGCAGTACTTC. It codes for CASSYSRYEQYF. The V call is TRBV6-6, the J call TRBJ2-7; D ambiguous. The CDR3 totals 12 residues. CDR1 and CDR2 (germline): MNHNY, SVGAGI (reference sequence). Between the trimmed V and J ends, which lost 0 bases and 4 bases, there was a span of 4 bases.